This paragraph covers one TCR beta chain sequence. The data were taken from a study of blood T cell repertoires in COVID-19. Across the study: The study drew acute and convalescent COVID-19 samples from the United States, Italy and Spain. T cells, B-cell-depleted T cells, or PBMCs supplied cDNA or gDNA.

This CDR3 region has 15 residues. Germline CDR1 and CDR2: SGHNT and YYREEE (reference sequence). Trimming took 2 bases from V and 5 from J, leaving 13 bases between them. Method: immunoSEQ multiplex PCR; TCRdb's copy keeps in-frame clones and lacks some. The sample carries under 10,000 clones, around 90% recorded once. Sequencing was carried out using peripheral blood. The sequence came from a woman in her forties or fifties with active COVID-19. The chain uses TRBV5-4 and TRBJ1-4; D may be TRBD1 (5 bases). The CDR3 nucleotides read TGTGCCAGCAGCTTCCGGGACGGACTAAATGAAAAACTGTTTTTT. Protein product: CASSFRDGLNEKLFF.